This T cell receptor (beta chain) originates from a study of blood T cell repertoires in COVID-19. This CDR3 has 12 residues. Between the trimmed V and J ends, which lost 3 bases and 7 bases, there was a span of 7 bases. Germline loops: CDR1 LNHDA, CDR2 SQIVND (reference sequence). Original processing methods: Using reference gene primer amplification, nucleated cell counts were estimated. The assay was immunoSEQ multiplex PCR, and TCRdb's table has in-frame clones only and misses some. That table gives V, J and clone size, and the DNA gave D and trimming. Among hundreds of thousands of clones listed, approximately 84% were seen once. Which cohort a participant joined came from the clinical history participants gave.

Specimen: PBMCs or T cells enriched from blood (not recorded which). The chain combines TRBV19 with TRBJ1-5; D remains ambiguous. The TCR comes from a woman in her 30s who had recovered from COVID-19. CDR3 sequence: CASSILLQPQHF. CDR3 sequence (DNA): TGTGCCAGTAGTATCTTGCTACAGCCCCAGCATTTT.